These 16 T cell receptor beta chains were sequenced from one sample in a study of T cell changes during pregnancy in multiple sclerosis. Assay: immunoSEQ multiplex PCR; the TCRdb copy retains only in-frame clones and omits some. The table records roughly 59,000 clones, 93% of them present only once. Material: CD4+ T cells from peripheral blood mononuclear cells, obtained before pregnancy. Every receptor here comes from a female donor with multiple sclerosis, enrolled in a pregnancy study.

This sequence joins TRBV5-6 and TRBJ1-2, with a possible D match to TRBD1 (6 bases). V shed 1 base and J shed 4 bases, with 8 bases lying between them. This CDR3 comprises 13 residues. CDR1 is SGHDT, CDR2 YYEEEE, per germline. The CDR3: CASSLQGSYGYTF. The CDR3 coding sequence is TGTGCCAGCAGCTTGCAGGGGAGCTATGGCTACACCTTC.

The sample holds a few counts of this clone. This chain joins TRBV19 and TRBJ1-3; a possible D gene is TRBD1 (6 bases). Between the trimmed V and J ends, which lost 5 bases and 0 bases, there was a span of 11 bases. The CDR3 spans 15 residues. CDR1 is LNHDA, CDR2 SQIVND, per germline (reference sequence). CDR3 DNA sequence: TGTGCCAGTAGTTCGACAGGTCTCTCTGGAAACACCATATATTTT. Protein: CASSSTGLSGNTIYF.

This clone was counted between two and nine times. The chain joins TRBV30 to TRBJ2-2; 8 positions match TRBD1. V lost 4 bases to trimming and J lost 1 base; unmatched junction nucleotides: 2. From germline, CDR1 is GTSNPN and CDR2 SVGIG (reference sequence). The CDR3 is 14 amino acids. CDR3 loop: CAWIRGQNTGELFF. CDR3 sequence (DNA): TGTGCCTGGATCAGGGGGCAGAACACCGGGGAGCTGTTTTTT.

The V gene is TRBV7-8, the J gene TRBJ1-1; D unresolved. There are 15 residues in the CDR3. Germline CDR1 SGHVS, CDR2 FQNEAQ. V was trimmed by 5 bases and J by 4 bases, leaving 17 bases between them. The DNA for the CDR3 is TGTGCCAGCAGCCCCACGCAAACTTTCGGCACTGAAGCTTTCTTT. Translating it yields CASSPTQTFGTEAFF.

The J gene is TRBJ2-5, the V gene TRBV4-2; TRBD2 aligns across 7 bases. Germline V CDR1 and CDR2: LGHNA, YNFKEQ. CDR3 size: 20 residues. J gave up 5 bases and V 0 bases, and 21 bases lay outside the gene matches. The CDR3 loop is CASSQDAGGGRAGMEETQYF. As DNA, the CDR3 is TGTGCCAGCAGCCAAGATGCGGGTGGGGGGAGAGCGGGAATGGAGGAGACCCAGTACTTC.

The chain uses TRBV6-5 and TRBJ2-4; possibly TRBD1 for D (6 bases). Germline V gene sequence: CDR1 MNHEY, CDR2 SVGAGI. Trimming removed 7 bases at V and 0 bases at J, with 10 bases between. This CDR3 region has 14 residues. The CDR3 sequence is CASIGQLAKNIQYF. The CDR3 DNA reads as TGTGCCAGCATTGGACAGCTAGCCAAAAACATTCAGTACTTC.

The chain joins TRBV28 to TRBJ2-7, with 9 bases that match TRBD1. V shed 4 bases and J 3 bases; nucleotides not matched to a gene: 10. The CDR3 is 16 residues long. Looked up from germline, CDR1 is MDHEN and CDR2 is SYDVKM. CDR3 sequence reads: CASSSAGQGKDYEQYF. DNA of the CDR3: TGTGCCAGCAGTTCAGCGGGACAGGGTAAAGACTACGAGCAGTACTTC.

The CDR3 coding sequence is TGTGCCAGCAGAGCTACCGGGACTAGCCAAGAGACCCAGTACTTC. The encoded protein is CASRATGTSQETQYF. The J gene is TRBJ2-5, the V gene TRBV2; 8 bases are shared with TRBD2. V lost 6 bases to trimming and J lost 1 base; unmatched junction nucleotides: 7. Germline CDR1 is SNHLY and CDR2 is FYNNEI. The CDR3 is made up of 15 amino acids.

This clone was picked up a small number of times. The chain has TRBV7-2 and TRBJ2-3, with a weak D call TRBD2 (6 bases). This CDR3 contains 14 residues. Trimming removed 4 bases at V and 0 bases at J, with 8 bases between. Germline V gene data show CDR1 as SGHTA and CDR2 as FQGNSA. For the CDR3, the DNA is TGTGCCAGCAGCTCGACTAGGAGCACAGATACGCAGTATTTT. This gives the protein CASSSTRSTDTQYF. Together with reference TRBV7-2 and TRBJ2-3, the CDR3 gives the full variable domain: GAGVSQSPSNKVTEKGKDVELRCDPISGHTALYWYRQSLGQGLEFLIYFQGNSAPDKSGLPSDRFSAERTGGSVSTLTIQRTQQEDSAVYLCASSSTRSTDTQYFGPGTRLTVL.

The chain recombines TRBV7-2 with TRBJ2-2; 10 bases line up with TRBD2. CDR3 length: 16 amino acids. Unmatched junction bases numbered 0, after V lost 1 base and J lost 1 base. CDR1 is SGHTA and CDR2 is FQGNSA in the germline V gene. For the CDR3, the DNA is TGTGCCAGCAGCTTAGTAGCGGGAGGGAACACCGGGGAGCTGTTTTTT. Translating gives CASSLVAGGNTGELFF.

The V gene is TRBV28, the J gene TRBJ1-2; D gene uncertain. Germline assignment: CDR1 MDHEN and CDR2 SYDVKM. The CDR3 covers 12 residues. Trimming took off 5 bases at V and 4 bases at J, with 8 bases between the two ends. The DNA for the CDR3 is TGTGCCAGCAGTCTCCCCCGCTATGGCTACACCTTC. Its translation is CASSLPRYGYTF.

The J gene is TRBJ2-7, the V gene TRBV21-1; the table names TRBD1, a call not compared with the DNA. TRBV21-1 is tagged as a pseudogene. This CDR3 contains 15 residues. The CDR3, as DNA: TGTGCCAGCAGCAAAGCAGCGACAGGGTCCAACGAGCAGTACTTC. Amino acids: CASSKAATGSNEQYF.

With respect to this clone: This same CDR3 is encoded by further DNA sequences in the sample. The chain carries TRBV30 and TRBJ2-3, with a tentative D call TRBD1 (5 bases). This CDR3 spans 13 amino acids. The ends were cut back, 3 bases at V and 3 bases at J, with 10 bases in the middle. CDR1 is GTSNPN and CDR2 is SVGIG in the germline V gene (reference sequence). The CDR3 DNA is TGTGCCTGGAGCGTATACAGGACAGATACGCAGTATTTT. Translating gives CAWSVYRTDTQYF.

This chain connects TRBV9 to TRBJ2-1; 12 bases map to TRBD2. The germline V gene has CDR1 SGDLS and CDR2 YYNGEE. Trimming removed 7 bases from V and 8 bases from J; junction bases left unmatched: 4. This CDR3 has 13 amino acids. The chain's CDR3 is CASRTSGTDEQFF. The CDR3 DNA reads TGTGCCAGCCGGACTAGCGGGACTGATGAGCAGTTCTTC.

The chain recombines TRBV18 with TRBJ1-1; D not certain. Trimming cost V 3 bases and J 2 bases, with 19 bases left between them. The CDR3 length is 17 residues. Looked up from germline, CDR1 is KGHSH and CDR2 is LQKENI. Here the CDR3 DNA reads TGTGCCAGCTCACCTCAATTTGTAACCCGAGGAAACACTGAAGCTTTCTTT. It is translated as CASSPQFVTRGNTEAFF.

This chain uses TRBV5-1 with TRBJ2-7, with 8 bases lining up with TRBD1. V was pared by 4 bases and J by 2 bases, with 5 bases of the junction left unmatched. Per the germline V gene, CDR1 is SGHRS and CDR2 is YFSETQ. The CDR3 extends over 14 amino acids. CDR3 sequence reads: CASSTGQGPYEQYF. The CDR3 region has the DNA TGCGCCAGCAGCACCGGACAGGGTCCCTACGAGCAGTACTTC.